This T cell receptor beta chain appears in the sequencing data of a study of blood T cell repertoires in COVID-19. At the level of the study: Collection of acute and convalescent COVID-19 samples took place in the United States, Italy and Spain.

V lost 5 bases and J lost 4, with 6 bases in between. The CDR3 extends over 11 amino acids. Some clones are missing from TCRdb's copy, which holds only in-frame ones; the method was immunoSEQ multiplex PCR. Of approximately 31,000 clones listed, 80% to 90% are singletons. The V call is TRBV12-3 or TRBV12-4, the J call TRBJ2-7, with D possibly TRBD1 on 6 matching bases. Sequencing was done on a sample of peripheral blood. The receptor was isolated from a woman older than 75 with active or convalescent COVID-19. CDR3: CASSQGYEQYF. In nucleotides, the CDR3 is TGTGCCAGCAGTCAGGGGTACGAGCAGTACTTC.